This T cell receptor (beta chain) was sequenced during a study of T cells in Graves' hyperthyroidism and ophthalmopathy (dated 2019 in TCRdb). As for the study more broadly: Peripheral blood was sampled at the time of initial diagnosis, prior to any treatment. Whether ophthalmopathy could be predicted prospectively was tested in an independent validation cohort made up of fewer than 20 hyperthyroidism patients plus 17 patients who later progressed to ophthalmopathy. After blood sampling, hyperthyroidism patients were treated with methimazole at a starting dose of 30 mg daily, and ophthalmopathy patients were treated with high-dose intravenous methylprednisolone. TCR Vbeta CDR3 sequencing of 130 to 150 peripheral blood samples (approximately 44 ophthalmopathy, 70 to 85 hyperthyroidism and some 17 progressor patients) is reported in the paper. In addition, the study compared T-cell repertoires in thyroid tissue and in blood from five to seven Graves' hyperthyroidism patients. To identify distinguishing TCR V-J signatures, a discovery cohort of around 100 patients was used, comprising 40 to 45 with Graves' ophthalmopathy and approximately 57 with stable Graves' hyperthyroidism. The 100 discovery patients were randomly split 7:3 into training and test sets. Broad study findings and their caveats: Sample size was not statistically predetermined, and investigators were not blinded to group allocation. Blood samples also contained most of the expanded thyroid clonotypes (frequency above 0.001), which suggests that blood repertoires may reflect thyroid immune responses. A model built on a 13 V-J signature distinguished ophthalmopathy from stable hyperthyroidism, reaching 87.88% sensitivity and about 81% specificity in cross-validation and 80%/75% in testing. In validation, the model predicted progression to ophthalmopathy a median of roughly 6.5 months before onset, with about 71% sensitivity and nearly 75% specificity.

Per the germline V gene, SNHLY is the CDR1 and FYNNEI is the CDR2. The CDR3 contains 14 residues, cysteine and phenylalanine counted. Only the CDR3 DNA stays, 42 bases, in frame from base 1. V ends up 4 bases short and J 5 bases short, with an unmatched junction base count of 4. In the ophthalmopathy patients, disease was moderately to severely active, with a Clinical Activity Score of 3 or more, a NOSPECS grade of 4 or more, and a duration of less than 3 months. Exclusion was applied to patients with uncontrolled infections, other autoimmune diseases, pregnancy or lactation. Diagnoses were established on the basis of clinical symptoms, serum thyroxine and TRAb, thyroid ultrasound, and orbital computed tomography. PBMCs were separated from over 9 ml of fresh peripheral blood using Ficoll-Paque density gradient centrifugation. Total RNA was extracted with Trizol reagent, and quality was checked on an Agilent 2100 Bioanalyzer.

TCR beta CDR3 regions were amplified from RNA transcripts. The TCR CDR3 was subjected to a first round of RT-PCR using the HTBI primer set and the Qiagen OneStep RT-PCR kit. A second multiplex PCR round built the libraries, followed by size selection and purification. Paired-end sequencing of the libraries was performed with 100 bp reads on an Illumina HiSeq2000. In the authors' own workflow: SOAPnuke was used to process the raw data, removing reads that contained adapters or uncalled bases, had a mean Phred below 15, or lacked an exact match to the constant primer or identifier. High-quality paired reads were merged using COPE v1.2.5, and each unique nucleotide sequence was defined as a clonotype. MiTCR v1.1 was used to align clonotypes to the IMGT TRBV, TRBD and TRBJ reference segments. Only V-J combinations with frequency above 0.0001, covering approximately 99% of repertoires, were analysed. A TCS score was defined as the ratio between F50 (clonal expansion) and ExV (chaos), using BLOSUM62-based TCRdist between CDR3 peptides within each V-J. Welch's t-statistics and random forest reduced just over 500 V-J features to roughly 13, which were used in a naive Bayes classifier (R e1071). The similarity between thyroid and blood repertoires was quantified using the Morisita-Horn index. The public reads were reanalyzed by TCRdb: fastp trimming at Q25, MiXCR alignment, in-frame beta chains only. Each record represents a unique CDR3 protein, reported with the most common genes and DNA among its rows. TCRdb, rather than the study authors, made the V and J calls. The sample yields more than 500,000 distinct CDR3 sequences; about 15% were counted once. The biggest ten clones account for 3.5% to 4.5% of the sample.

This clonotype was recorded at least ten times. The antigen it binds to is not known. Nothing much larger sits one base from this clone, and base qualities are not available. This sequence was found in a woman in her thirties or forties with Graves' ophthalmopathy. Specimen: blood. The chain was built from TRBV2 and TRBJ1-4; 7 nucleotides in the junction match TRBD1. Read as DNA, the sequence is TGTGCCAGCAGTGGGACAGGTGGGAATGAAAAACTGTTTTTT. This gives the protein CASSGTGGNEKLFF.